A single sample gave rise to the 16 T cell receptor beta chains below, sequenced in a study of cytomegalovirus exposure and HLA in healthy donors. The PCR had 60 Vbeta and 13 Jbeta primers. TCRdb keeps only in-frame clones here, not all; method: immunoSEQ multiplex PCR. This sample has around 21,000 clones; around 77% occur once, and the top ten carry 7% to 9%. Sequencing input: PBMCs. The source of these receptors is a man aged 60 to 75 in good health and CMV-seronegative.

In the case of this clone: An end of the junction differs from the germline gene, which may be a read error. The chain recombines TRBV7-9 with TRBJ1-3; D is perhaps TRBD1 (5 bases). Germline loops: CDR1 SEHNR, CDR2 FQNEAQ (reference sequence). The CDR3 has 15 amino acids. CDR3: CPSSFNMAGQSPIYF. The CDR3, as DNA: TGTCCCAGCAGCTTTAATATGGCAGGGCAGAGCCCCATATATTTT.

Of note for this clone: One end of the junction is discordant with germline, which a read error may explain. The rearrangement uses TRBV5-6 and TRBJ1-3; D uncertain. CDR3 length: 15 residues. The germline CDR1 and CDR2 sequences are SGHDT and YYEEEE. The CDR3 region has the DNA TGTCCCAGCAGCATCTCCTCACACTCTGGAAACACCATATATTTT. It yields the protein CPSSISSHSGNTIYF.

The rearrangement links TRBV19 to TRBJ2-2, with TRBD1 matching 10 bases. CDR1 is LNHDA, CDR2 SQIVND, per germline (reference sequence). V gave up 5 bases and J gave up 6 bases; unmatched junction bases: 9. The CDR3 loop spans 16 amino acids. As DNA, the CDR3 is TGTGCCAGTAGTGCGCTTGCGACAGGGGGCGCCGGGGAGCTGTTTTTT. Translation gives CASSALATGGAGELFF.

The V gene is TRBV2, the J gene TRBJ2-2; TRBD2 agrees at 12 bases. The germline gives CDR1 SNHLY, CDR2 FYNNEI. The CDR3 has 18 amino acids. Trimming cost V 4 bases and J 3 bases; bases outside gene matches: 9. The CDR3 here is CASSGASGGAFYTGELFF. The CDR3 DNA is TGTGCCAGCAGTGGGGCTAGCGGGGGGGCTTTCTACACCGGGGAGCTGTTTTTT.

The chain recombines TRBV5-1 with TRBJ2-7, with D maybe TRBD1 (5 bases). The germline V and J ends were trimmed by 0 bases and 6 bases, with 13 bases remaining between them. CDR3 length equals 14 residues. Per the germline V gene, CDR1 is SGHRS and CDR2 is YFSETQ. The CDR3 spells CASSLETAVGEQYF. The CDR3 DNA sequence: TGCGCCAGCAGCTTGGAGACAGCAGTGGGCGAGCAGTACTTC. Variable domain in full (rest from reference TRBV5-1 and TRBJ2-7): KAGVTQTPRYLIKTRGQQVTLSCSPISGHRSVSWYQQTPGQGLQFLFEYFSETQRNKGNFPGRFSGRQFSNSRSEMNVSTLELGDSALYLCASSLETAVGEQYFGPGTRLTVT.

This clone is a singleton in its sample. V usage is TRBV15 and J usage is TRBJ2-1, with D possibly being TRBD2 (6 bases). CDR3 length: 14 residues. In germline, CDR1 is LNHNV, CDR2 YYDKDF (reference sequence). V was clipped by 4 bases and J by 7 bases, with 14 bases between them. CDR3 in DNA: TGTGCCACCAGCACCCCCGGGAGTCGGAATGAGCAGTTCTTC. Protein product: CATSTPGSRNEQFF. Full variable domain (missing parts from reference TRBV15 and TRBJ2-1): DAMVIQNPRYQVTQFGKPVTLSCSQTLNHNVMYWYQQKSSQAPKLLFHYYDKDFNNEADTPDNFQSRRPNTSFCFLDIRSPGLGDTAMYLCATSTPGSRNEQFFGPGTRLTVL.

The chain uses TRBV30 and TRBJ2-7, with 7 bases lining up with TRBD1. This CDR3 contains 13 residues. Germline-derived CDR1 and CDR2 are GTSNPN and SVGIG (reference sequence). Trimming took 0 bases from V and 3 from J; bases not matched to a gene: 2. CDR3 sequence reads: CAWSVGQDYEQYF. The CDR3 bases are TGTGCCTGGAGTGTAGGACAGGACTACGAGCAGTACTTC.

Written as DNA, the CDR3 is TGTGCCTCATATAAGGGCTCAAGCGGGGGCTCATGGGAGACCCAGTACTTC. Translation: CASYKGSSGGSWETQYF. The chain couples TRBV30 to TRBJ2-5; 8 positions match TRBD2. With V trimmed by 7 bases and J by 5 bases, 21 bases remained unmatched. The CDR3 covers 17 residues. The germline V gene encodes CDR1 GTSNPN and CDR2 SVGIG (reference sequence).

This chain links TRBV2 with TRBJ1-5, with D possibly being TRBD1 (5 bases). The CDR3 covers 15 residues. CDR1 is SNHLY and CDR2 is FYNNEI in the germline V gene. V was cut by 0 bases and J by 0 bases, with 6 bases left in between. The CDR3 coding sequence is TGTGCCAGCAGTGAAGCAGGGGATAGCAATCAGCCCCAGCATTTT. Encoded protein: CASSEAGDSNQPQHF.

The chain recombines TRBV7-2 with TRBJ2-1; tentative D call: TRBD2 (6 bases). CDR1 is SGHTA, CDR2 FQGNSA, per germline. The CDR3 sequence is 14 residues long. Trimming took off 1 base at V and 12 bases at J, with 16 bases between the two ends. The CDR3 loop is CASSLVVAGNMQFF. CDR3 sequence (DNA): TGTGCCAGCAGCTTAGTAGTTGCGGGGAATATGCAGTTCTTC.

The chain employs TRBV5-1 and TRBJ2-4, with 10 nucleotides matching TRBD1. There are 16 residues in the CDR3. Trimming took 2 bases from V and 4 from J; bases not matched to a gene: 6. Germline values: CDR1 SGHRS, CDR2 YFSETQ. The CDR3 is CASSLLTGGRKNIQYF. Written as DNA, the CDR3 is TGCGCCAGCAGCTTATTGACAGGGGGCCGGAAAAACATTCAGTACTTC.

The chain recombines TRBV11-2 with TRBJ2-5; 7 bases fit TRBD1. CDR1 SGHAT and CDR2 FQNNGV come from the germline V gene. The V gene end was trimmed by 8 bases and the J gene end by 6 bases; junction bases not matched to a gene: 21. This CDR3 has 17 amino acids. The CDR3: CASRSEGIDRVVKTQYF. For the CDR3, the DNA is TGTGCCAGCCGCTCCGAAGGGATTGACAGGGTCGTGAAGACCCAGTACTTC.

The table lists this clone with a few counts. The chain combines TRBV7-6 with TRBJ2-5; TRBD1 is a possible D gene (5 bases). Germline V CDR1 and CDR2: SGHVS, FNYEAQ. Trimming left V 0 bases short and J 4 bases short, with 15 bases between. CDR3 length equals 16 residues. The CDR3 here is CASSLAGLVGLETQYF. CDR3 nucleotide sequence: TGTGCCAGCAGCTTAGCCGGCCTAGTGGGGCTAGAGACCCAGTACTTC.

A few counts support this clone. The chain recombines TRBV27 with TRBJ2-7; 7 positions agree with TRBD1. Germline loops: CDR1 MNHEY, CDR2 SMNVEV (reference sequence). Trimming took 4 bases from V and 1 from J; bases not matched to a gene: 7. This CDR3 contains 15 residues. The CDR3 is CASSSQGIGSYEQYF. The DNA of the CDR3 is TGTGCCAGCAGTTCACAGGGGATCGGGTCCTACGAGCAGTACTTC.

J is TRBJ2-3 and V is TRBV4-3; a possible D gene is TRBD2 (6 bases). The germline gives CDR1 LGHNA, CDR2 YSLEER. This CDR3 has 16 amino acids. V lost 3 bases to trimming and J lost 3 bases, with 16 bases between them. The CDR3 is CASSHNKDYKTDTQYF. The CDR3 DNA reads TGCGCCAGCAGCCACAACAAGGACTATAAAACAGATACGCAGTATTTT.

The chain combines TRBV7-9 with TRBJ2-3; D is perhaps TRBD2 (6 bases). The V end lost 5 bases, the J end lost 5 bases, and 14 bases lay between the germline ends. The germline CDR1 and CDR2 sequences are SEHNR and FQNEAQ (reference sequence). The CDR3 spans 14 residues. CDR3 in DNA: TGTGCCAGCAGCCCCTCGGCGGGATTAGATACGCAGTATTTT. Translating gives CASSPSAGLDTQYF.